One sample yielded the 5 T cell receptor beta chains listed below, sequenced in a study of T cells in Graves' hyperthyroidism and ophthalmopathy. Amplification targeted TCR beta CDR3 regions from RNA transcripts. A set of HTBI primers served as the primers for a first-round RT-PCR of the TCR CDR3. MiXCR was run by TCRdb on the multiplex PCR reads, yielding one entry per CDR3 protein. Counted here are around 34,000 distinct CDR3 sequences, around 53% occurring once; the ten biggest clones make up 25%. Sequenced: blood. The receptors come from a woman aged 40 to 49 with Graves' ophthalmopathy.

This clonotype was picked up many times. The chain links TRBV5-1 to TRBJ2-3; D is tentatively TRBD1 or TRBD2 (5 bases each). This CDR3 spans 13 amino acids. The ends were cut back, 4 bases at V and 5 bases at J, with 11 bases in the middle. The germline gives CDR1 SGHRS, CDR2 YFSETQ. The CDR3 protein is CASSGGLGDTQYF. The DNA of the CDR3 is TGCGCCAGCAGCGGGGGTTTGGGAGATACGCAGTATTTT.

As to this clonotype: This may arise from a read error, as a much more abundant clone is one base away. The chain recombines TRBV3-1 with TRBJ2-1; D is unresolved. V was trimmed by 1 base and J by 13 bases, leaving 8 bases between them. This CDR3 spans 11 amino acids. Germline CDR1 is LGHDT and CDR2 is YNNKEL (reference sequence). The CDR3 nucleotides are TGTGCCAGCAGCCAAGCTGCGCCTCAGTTCTTC. It is translated as CASSQAAPQFF.

This clonotype came up once. This chain connects TRBV15 to TRBJ2-5, with D maybe TRBD2 (7 bases). The CDR3 totals 15 residues. The V and J ends lost 0 bases and 3 bases respectively, with 11 bases between them. The germline V gene has CDR1 LNHNV and CDR2 YYDKDF (reference sequence). The CDR3 region has the DNA TGTGCCACCAGCAGAGATAGGGGGGGGGAAGAGACCCAGTACTTC. Translated: CATSRDRGGEETQYF.

V and J are TRBV9 and TRBJ2-7; 9 bases are a match to TRBD1. V shed 0 bases, J shed 4 bases, and the junction held 2 bases outside the gene matches. The CDR3 consists of 14 residues. Per the germline V gene, CDR1 is SGDLS and CDR2 is YYNGEE. In nucleotides, the CDR3 is TGTGCCAGCAGCGTAGTAGGGACAGGGTACGAGCAGTACTTC. This codes for CASSVVGTGYEQYF.

The CDR3 bases are TGCGCCAGCAGCTCCTCAGGGGGCAGGTACGAGCAGTACTTC. Protein product: CASSSSGGRYEQYF. The chain employs TRBV5-1 and TRBJ2-7; 8 bases agree with TRBD1. Unmatched junction bases numbered 6, after V lost 3 bases and J lost 4 bases. CDR3 length: 14 residues. Per the germline V gene, CDR1 is SGHRS and CDR2 is YFSETQ.